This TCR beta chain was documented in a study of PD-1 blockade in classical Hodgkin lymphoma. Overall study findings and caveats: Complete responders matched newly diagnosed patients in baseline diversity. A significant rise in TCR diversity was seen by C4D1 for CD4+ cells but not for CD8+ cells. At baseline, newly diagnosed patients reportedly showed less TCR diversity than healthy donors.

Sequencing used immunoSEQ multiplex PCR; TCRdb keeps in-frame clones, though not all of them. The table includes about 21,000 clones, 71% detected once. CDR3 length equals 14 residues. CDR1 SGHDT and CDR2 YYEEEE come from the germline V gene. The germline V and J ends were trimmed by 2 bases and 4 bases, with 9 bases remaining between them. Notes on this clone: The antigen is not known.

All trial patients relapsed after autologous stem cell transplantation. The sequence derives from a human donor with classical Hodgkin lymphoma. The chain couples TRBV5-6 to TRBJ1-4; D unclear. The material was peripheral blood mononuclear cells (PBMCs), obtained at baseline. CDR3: CASSFWVFNEKLFF. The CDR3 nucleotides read TGTGCCAGCAGCTTTTGGGTGTTTAATGAAAAACTGTTTTTT. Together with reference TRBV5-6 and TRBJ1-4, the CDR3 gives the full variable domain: DAGVTQSPTHLIKTRGQQVTLRCSPKSGHDTVSWYQQALGQGPQFIFQYYEEEERQRGNFPDRFSGHQFPNYSSELNVNALLLGDSALYLCASSFWVFNEKLFFGSGTQLSVL.